The sequence of this T cell receptor (beta chain) was determined in a study of CD8 T cell repertoires and HIV-1 epitope variants. Study-wide background: Each of Twenty-five Gag and Nef epitope peptides stimulated a separate culture. 1M T cells were kept uncultured as a baseline. Control wells had CMV/EBV/flu peptides, negative Ebola AY9, or no peptide.

The method was immunoSEQ multiplex PCR; TCRdb's version includes in-frame clones alone and lacks a portion of them. The data show a few thousand clones, with about 62% seen just once and around 40% held by the top ten. The CDR3 loop spans 15 amino acids. Per the germline V gene, CDR1 is MDHEN and CDR2 is SYDVKM. V dropped 3 bases and J dropped 4 bases, with 12 bases sitting between them. With respect to this clone: No antigen is known for it.

This receptor was identified in a male donor with HIV. Material: cultured CD8+ T cells derived from PBMCs. The chain couples TRBV28 to TRBJ2-2; D possibly corresponds to TRBD2 (5 bases). CDR3 sequence reads: CASSFLGRGTGELFF. CDR3 sequence (DNA): TGTGCCAGCAGTTTTCTTGGTCGGGGCACCGGGGAGCTGTTTTTT.